These T cell receptor beta chains were read from a single sample in a study of T cell responses to AZD1222 COVID-19 vaccine. Measured with immunoSEQ multiplex PCR; TCRdb has only the in-frame clones, and not every one. This sample carries about 130,000 clones, 86% of them seen once, and the ten largest clones take around 12%. Source: peripheral blood, taken on day 0 of AZD1222 vaccination. Receptors originate from an adult in good health. CDR3s include the opening cysteine and the closing phenylalanine or tryptophan. The D gene is left open where the match is weak. Clone size is given for some rows only: seen once, a few or many times, or a class if the clone is expanded.

d_call	j_call	v_call	clone_size	cdr3_length	cdr3_nt	cdr3_aa
.	TRBJ1-5	TRBV7-9	.	15	TGTGCCAGCAGCTTAGGGTCAGGGTTAGATCAGCCCCAGCATTTT	CASSLGSGLDQPQHF
.	TRBJ2-1	TRBV7-2	.	13	TGTGCCAGCAGCTGGAATCCGGGGAATGAGCAGTTCTTC	CASSWNPGNEQFF
TRBD1	TRBJ1-6	TRBV7-2	.	14	TGTGCCAGCAGACAGGGGCCCAGTCGTTCACCCCTCCACTTT	CASRQGPSRSPLHF
TRBD2	TRBJ2-1	TRBV10-1	.	17	TGCGCCAGCAGTGAGTTTCCTAGCGGGGGGGCCTACAATGAGCAGTTCTTC	CASSEFPSGGAYNEQFF
TRBD2	TRBJ2-3	TRBV27	.	18	TGTGCCAGCAGTTTATTACGACTAGCGGGAGTCGGCACAGATACGCAGTATTTT	CASSLLRLAGVGTDTQYF
.	TRBJ2-3	TRBV4-1	.	17	TGCGCCAGCAGCCAAGATGGGTGGGCGGAGAGCACAGATACGCAGTATTTT	CASSQDGWAESTDTQYF
TRBD2	TRBJ2-2	TRBV27	.	14	TGTGCCAGCAGGAAGCGGGAGGGCACCGGGGAGCTGTTTTTT	CASRKREGTGELFF
TRBD2	TRBJ2-7	TRBV5-1	.	14	TGCGCCAGCAGCTTGGGAGCGGGAGCCTACGAGCAGTACTTC	CASSLGAGAYEQYF
.	TRBJ1-1	TRBV5-1	.	14	TGCGCCAGCAGCTTACAGGAGGGGGACACTGAAGCTTTCTTT	CASSLQEGDTEAFF
TRBD2	TRBJ2-1	TRBV27	.	14	TGTGCCAGCAGTCACGGACTAGCGGGACATGAGCAGTTCTTC	CASSHGLAGHEQFF
.	TRBJ1-3	TRBV3-1/TRBV3-2	.	14	TGTGCCAGCAGCCAAGGGACGCCCGAGGACACCATATATTTT	CASSQGTPEDTIYF
.	TRBJ1-4	TRBV6-5	.	15	TGTGCCAGCAGTTATTCGACAGGAGCTAATGAAAAACTGTTTTTT	CASSYSTGANEKLFF
.	TRBJ1-2	TRBV10-3	once	17	TGTGCCATCAATGATCCAGGACGGACGGACCCTGACTATGGCTACACCTTC	CAINDPGRTDPDYGYTF
.	TRBJ1-4	TRBV4-1	few	14	TGCGCCAGCAGCCAAGATGCAACTAATGAAAAACTGTTTTTT	CASSQDATNEKLFF
.	TRBJ1-2	TRBV19	once	12	TGTGCCAGTAGTATCAGGGTTGGCGGCTACACCTTC	CASSIRVGGYTF
TRBD1	TRBJ2-2	TRBV30	.	15	TGTGCCTGCACAAGCCGGCGGCAGGGGGCCGGGGAGCTGTTTTTT	CACTSRRQGAGELFF
.	TRBJ2-7	TRBV11-2	few	12	TGTGCCAGCAGCTTAGCTTCCTACGAGCAGTACTTC	CASSLASYEQYF
.	TRBJ1-2	TRBV4-1	.	14	TGCGCCAGCAGCCACCCGGGGAGCAGCTATGGCTACACCTTC	CASSHPGSSYGYTF
.	TRBJ2-6	TRBV24-1	.	14	TGTGCCACCAGTCGGGGCTCTGGGGCCAACGTCCTGACTTTC	CATSRGSGANVLTF
.	TRBJ1-3	TRBV24-1	.	13	TGTGCCACCAGTCCCCCAGGAGGAAACACCATATATTTT	CATSPPGGNTIYF
.	TRBJ1-1	TRBV30	.	12	TGTGCCTGGAGTATACGGGGAGTCGGAGCTTTCTTT	CAWSIRGVGAFF
TRBD2	TRBJ2-1	TRBV5-1	.	12	TGCGCCAGCAGCTTTAGCGGGAATGAGCAGTTCTTC	CASSFSGNEQFF
TRBD1	TRBJ1-4	TRBV11-2	.	14	TGTGCCAGCAGCCCACAGACAGGGTATGAAAAACTGTTTTTT	CASSPQTGYEKLFF
.	TRBJ2-3	TRBV11-2	.	15	TGTGCCAGCAGCTCGACCGGGACCTTACAAGATACGCAGTATTTT	CASSSTGTLQDTQYF
TRBD1	TRBJ2-7	TRBV4-2	.	15	TGTGCCAGCAGCCAAGCCCCTGACAGGGGGCTCAAGCAGTACTTC	CASSQAPDRGLKQYF
TRBD2	TRBJ2-6	TRBV18	.	18	TGTGCCAGCTCACCTATGACTAGCGGTAGCTCTGGGGCCAACGTCCTGACTTTC	CASSPMTSGSSGANVLTF
.	TRBJ1-2	TRBV12-3/TRBV12-4	.	12	TGTGCCAGCAGTTTAGGGCAATATGGCTACACCTTC	CASSLGQYGYTF
TRBD2	TRBJ2-1	TRBV14	.	16	TGTGCCAGCAGCCAAGAAAGCGGGAGCTCCTACAATGAGCAGTTCTTC	CASSQESGSSYNEQFF
TRBD2	TRBJ2-1	TRBV11-2	.	16	TGTGCCAGCAGCCCTTCGACTAGCGGGAGGTCCCATGAGCAGTTCTTC	CASSPSTSGRSHEQFF
TRBD1	TRBJ1-6	TRBV6-5	.	12	TGTGCCAGCAGTAGGACAGGTTCACCCCTCCACTTT	CASSRTGSPLHF
TRBD1	TRBJ2-7	TRBV6-6	.	17	TGTGCCAGCAGTCCCCGGACAGGGGTGGGGCTTGGGGGTGAGCAGTACTTC	CASSPRTGVGLGGEQYF
.	TRBJ2-7	TRBV28	.	14	TGTGCCAGCAGGCTAATAGGAATTGGCTACGAGCAGTACTTC	CASRLIGIGYEQYF
TRBD1	TRBJ1-4	TRBV24-1	.	14	TGTGCCACCAGTGATCCTCGACAGGGCGAGAAACTGTTTTTT	CATSDPRQGEKLFF
TRBD1	TRBJ2-5	TRBV5-5	.	14	TGTGCCAGCATTGAAATAACAGGGGGAAAGACCCAGTACTTC	CASIEITGGKTQYF
.	TRBJ2-1	TRBV3-1/TRBV3-2	once	14	TGTGCCAGCAGCCAAGTTGGGTTTTACAATGAGCAGTTCTTC	CASSQVGFYNEQFF
TRBD2	TRBJ2-7	TRBV10-3	.	16	TGTGCCATCAGGACCGGGACTAGCGGGGGCGGGTACGAGCAGTACTTC	CAIRTGTSGGGYEQYF
TRBD2	TRBJ2-2	TRBV7-9	.	16	TGTGCCAGCATGGGGGCGGGAGGATCGAACACCGGGGAGCTGTTTTTT	CASMGAGGSNTGELFF
.	TRBJ1-1	TRBV27	.	15	TGTGCCAGCAGTTTAACCGCTGGGGGGGCCACTGAAGCTTTCTTT	CASSLTAGGATEAFF
TRBD2	TRBJ2-2	TRBV7-3	.	20	TGTGCCAGCAGCCGGACCGGGACTAGCGGGGATAGTACGAACACCGGGGAGCTGTTTTTT	CASSRTGTSGDSTNTGELFF
.	TRBJ1-1	TRBV10-3	few	14	TGTGCCATCAGTGAGTCAGTAATGGTCACTGAAGCTTTCTTT	CAISESVMVTEAFF
.	TRBJ1-1	TRBV6-6	.	12	TGTGCCAGCAGTTACTCTTTAACTGAAGCTTTCTTT	CASSYSLTEAFF
.	TRBJ2-5	TRBV13	.	13	TGTGCCAGCAGCAGGGACCGGAGAGAGACCCAGTACTTC	CASSRDRRETQYF
.	TRBJ2-3	TRBV30	.	12	TGTGCCTGGGCACCAATGGGGGATACGCAGTATTTT	CAWAPMGDTQYF
.	TRBJ2-1	TRBV13	.	12	TGTGCCAGCAGCTTCCCGGACAATGAGCAGTTCTTC	CASSFPDNEQFF
.	TRBJ2-3	TRBV7-9	.	16	TGTGCCAGCAGCTTTGTCCCGGGGACAATCACAGATACGCAGTATTTT	CASSFVPGTITDTQYF
.	TRBJ1-3	TRBV5-6	.	13	TGTGCCAGCACCCTGGCCCGTGGAAACACCATATATTTT	CASTLARGNTIYF
.	TRBJ2-2	TRBV27	.	14	TGTGCCAGCAGTTCTCCAATAAGAAGAGGGGAGCTGTTTTTT	CASSSPIRRGELFF